This entry describes one TCR beta chain. The antigen remains undetermined. Trimming took 0 bases from V and 0 from J; bases not matched to a gene: 11. Germline V gene sequence: CDR1 MGHRA, CDR2 YSYEKL. The CDR3 covers 18 residues. The sample originates from a study of CD8 T cells in Susac syndrome. About 0.45 to 1 ug RNA was reverse transcribed with random hexamers. TCRdb reanalysed the immunoSEQ multiplex PCR reads using MiXCR and keeps one entry per CDR3 protein. The data hold around 190,000 distinct CDR3 sequences, with roughly 95% observed a single time. The study's findings and limits: The relatively small number of individuals in the TCR sequencing and HLA analysis was acknowledged by the study.

The rearrangement uses TRBV4-1 and TRBJ2-7, with 7 bases lining up with TRBD1. Sequenced sample: CD8+ T cells from PBMCs. The sequence was obtained from a human donor with multiple sclerosis. The chain's CDR3 is CASSQEAQQGLSSYEQYF. The CDR3 DNA follows: TGCGCCAGCAGCCAAGAGGCCCAACAGGGGCTGAGCTCCTACGAGCAGTACTTC.